Presented here are 6 T cell receptor beta chains from one specimen sequenced in a study of response to subunit inactivated influenza vaccine. TCRdb redid the calling of the RT-PCR reads with MiXCR, one entry per CDR3 protein. In the table there are 500,000 to 700,000 distinct CDR3 sequences, approximately 24% of which are singletons. The same data also went into a second study, on T cells expressing NK-cell markers. From that report: 5'RACE template switching built TCR beta cDNA with unique molecular identifiers.

This specimen was CD4+ T cells sorted from PBMCs, taken about 12 days after vaccination. These receptors came from a man aged 50 to 60 who received an inactivated influenza vaccine.

This clonotype turned up a few times. The CDR3 DNA reads as TGTGCCAGCAGTTACTCGATAGGGGGCTCAATGAACACTGAAGCTTTCTTT. Protein sequence: CASSYSIGGSMNTEAFF. V and J are TRBV6-5 and TRBJ1-1, with 7 bases identical to TRBD1. The CDR3 extends over 17 amino acids. The V segment lost 0 bases and the J segment 0 bases; nucleotides outside the gene matches: 7. In germline, CDR1 is MNHEY, CDR2 SVGAGI.

This clonotype showed up just a few times. This chain connects TRBV7-2 to TRBJ2-2, with D unresolved. V lost 1 base, J lost 5 bases, and 11 bases lay in between. The CDR3 sequence is 15 residues long. From germline, CDR1 is SGHTA and CDR2 FQGNSA. CDR3 residues: CASSLGTASTGELFF. The CDR3 DNA reads TGTGCCAGCAGCTTAGGGACCGCCTCAACCGGGGAGCTGTTTTTT.

The V gene is TRBV12-3 or TRBV12-4, the J gene TRBJ2-2; 7 bases agree with TRBD2. After removal of 7 bases from V and 5 bases from J, the junction contained 10 bases not matched to a gene. There are 15 residues in the CDR3. CDR3 coding DNA: TGTGCCAGCACATCAGGGACGCGGGGGACCGGGGAGCTGTTTTTT. The encoded protein is CASTSGTRGTGELFF.

This clonotype was detected only a few times. The V gene is TRBV24-1, the J gene TRBJ1-1; D uncertain. The germline gives CDR1 KGHDR, CDR2 SFDVKD. The CDR3 loop spans 11 amino acids. V gave up 4 bases and J gave up 6 bases, with 5 bases separating them. The CDR3 sequence: CATSEGSEAFF. The DNA of the CDR3 is TGTGCCACCAGTGAAGGTTCTGAAGCTTTCTTT.

The chain links TRBV19 to TRBJ1-5; D not resolved. Trimming removed 7 bases from V and 4 bases from J, with 11 bases in between. The CDR3 sequence is 13 residues long. Germline-derived CDR1 and CDR2 are LNHDA and SQIVND (reference sequence). The CDR3 DNA is TGTGCCAGTACTCACTCTCTTAATCAGCCCCAGCATTTT. Amino acids: CASTHSLNQPQHF.

This clonotype was seen a handful of times. The J gene is TRBJ2-1, the V gene TRBV29-1, with 13 bases lining up with TRBD2. Germline loops: CDR1 SQVTM, CDR2 ANQGSEA. J was trimmed by 8 bases and V by 6 bases; bases with no gene match: 4. This CDR3 contains 13 residues. Written as DNA, the CDR3 is TGCAGCGTGGGGACTAGCGGGATGTATGAGCAGTTCTTC. Translating gives CSVGTSGMYEQFF.